This T cell receptor (beta chain) was captured in a study of T-cell reconstitution after alpha-beta-depleted transplantation in children. This clonotype was seen ten or more times. What it binds is unknown. TCRbeta library preparation incorporated unique molecular identifiers. MiXCR was run by TCRdb on the PCR reads, yielding one entry per CDR3 protein. The sample lists 200,000 to 250,000 distinct CDR3 sequences; roughly 8.2% were seen once. Study-wide results and caveats: Where alpha-beta T cells came from about two months after transplant was reportedly several hundred expanded graft clones. After one year, T-cell counts and TCRbeta diversity mostly came from new T cells. Surviving recipient T cells and thymic progenitors accounted for the high day-60 TCRbeta diversity observed in some patients.

The CDR3 totals 13 residues. Germline V lookup: CDR1 SEHNR, CDR2 FQNEAQ (reference sequence). V shed 9 bases and J 7 bases; nucleotides not matched to a gene: 10. The receptor comes from a male patient between 10 and 17 years old who had a stem cell transplant for acute lymphoblastic leukemia, so the T cells may come from the graft donor. The sequences come from PBMCs, mostly from graft donor cells, collected 180 days after TCRalphabeta/CD19-depleted stem cell transplant. V usage is TRBV7-9 and J usage is TRBJ2-5; TRBD2 aligns across 8 bases. In DNA form, the CDR3 reads TGTGCCAGTTTCTTAGCGGGGCAACGGACCCAGTACTTC. This gives the protein CASFLAGQRTQYF.